This T cell receptor (beta chain) was retrieved from a study of a mutant IDH1 vaccine in newly diagnosed glioma. Study findings and constraints: Pseudoprogression appears to have had no connection to changes in top peripheral T cell clonotypes.

Trimming removed 1 base from V and 4 bases from J, with 12 bases in between. Germline V CDR1 and CDR2: SGHRS, YFSETQ. This CDR3 contains 15 residues. About this clone: The antigen is undetermined.

Repertoires were generated with immunoSEQ multiplex PCR, while TCRdb's copy carries only in-frame clones and drops some. The data contain some 95,000 clones, about 82% of them seen just once; the ten biggest clones take up over 6.5%. As for time point: baseline, week 1 (first vaccination visit). Regarding treatment: pre-vaccination baseline after standard-of-care therapy. The source was PBMCs, collected from a glioma patient treated with radiotherapy, temozolomide or both. The source is a man aged 35 to 55 with glioma. The chain combines TRBV5-1 with TRBJ2-1; maybe TRBD2 (5 bases). The CDR3 nucleotides are TGCGCCAGCAGCTTGTTAGGAGGAACATACAATGAGCAGTTCTTC. Protein: CASSLLGGTYNEQFF. The full variable domain, completed using reference TRBV5-1 and TRBJ2-1, is KAGVTQTPRYLIKTRGQQVTLSCSPISGHRSVSWYQQTPGQGLQFLFEYFSETQRNKGNFPGRFSGRQFSNSRSEMNVSTLELGDSALYLCASSLLGGTYNEQFFGPGTRLTVL.